A single sample is the source of the 14 T cell receptor beta chains below, sequenced in a study of blood T cell repertoires in COVID-19. Generated by immunoSEQ multiplex PCR, the TCRdb table keeps only in-frame clones and is missing some. The table includes 350,000 to 550,000 clones, 85% to 90% detected once. The sample comprised peripheral blood. The origin of the receptors is a woman aged 25 to 39 with acute or convalescent COVID-19.

This chain links TRBV6-5 with TRBJ2-7, with 9 bases identical to TRBD1. The CDR3 has 14 residues. V was pared by 6 bases and J by 1 base, with 4 bases of the junction left unmatched. Germline V gene data show CDR1 as MNHEY and CDR2 as SVGAGI. The CDR3 sequence is CASRPDRGSYEQYF. DNA of the CDR3: TGTGCCAGCAGACCGGACAGGGGTTCCTACGAGCAGTACTTC.

In this sample, this clone turned up once. The V gene is TRBV24-1, the J gene TRBJ2-3; TRBD2 is a possible D gene (7 bases). There are 16 residues in the CDR3. CDR1 and CDR2 from the germline V gene are KGHDR and SFDVKD. Trimming pared 1 base from V and 2 bases from J, leaving 12 bases between. In nucleotides, the CDR3 is TGTGCCACCAGTGATTTCGGGAGGACAGCCACAGATACGCAGTATTTT. Amino acid sequence: CATSDFGRTATDTQYF.

The rearrangement links TRBV11-1 to TRBJ1-6; TRBD1 agrees at 7 bases. This CDR3 is 15 amino acids long. The junction had 6 bases not matched to a gene; V was cut back by 5 bases and J by 5 bases. Germline-derived CDR1 and CDR2 are SGHAT and FQDESV (reference sequence). CDR3 protein: CASSQQGTHNSPLHF. CDR3 in DNA: TGTGCCAGCAGCCAACAGGGGACCCATAATTCACCCCTCCACTTT.

The V and J genes are TRBV29-1 and TRBJ2-2, with 7 positions matching TRBD1. Germline V CDR1 and CDR2: SQVTM, ANQGSEA. V shed 5 bases and J 1 base; nucleotides not matched to a gene: 4. CDR3 length: 14 residues. DNA of the CDR3: TGCAGCGTTTCCAGGACAGGGAACACCGGGGAGCTGTTTTTT. It yields the protein CSVSRTGNTGELFF.

The chain uses TRBV29-1 and TRBJ1-5, with TRBD1 identical over 7 bases. Losses at the gene ends were 4 bases for V and 2 bases for J; bases not matched to a gene: 2. This CDR3 is 13 amino acids long. Germline V CDR1 and CDR2: SQVTM, ANQGSEA. This chain's CDR3 is CSVGTGGNQPQHF. In nucleotides, the CDR3 is TGCAGCGTTGGTACAGGGGGCAATCAGCCCCAGCATTTT.

This chain uses TRBV5-4 with TRBJ1-4; 10 nucleotides align to TRBD1. This CDR3 contains 15 residues. Germline CDR1 SGHNT, CDR2 YYREEE (reference sequence). With V trimmed by 4 bases and J by 8 bases, 8 bases remained unmatched. As DNA, the CDR3 is TGTGCCAGCAGCGACGGGACAGGGGATCGGGAAAAACTGTTTTTT. Translated: CASSDGTGDREKLFF.

The genes are TRBV5-1 and TRBJ1-6; the D gene is possibly TRBD1 (5 bases). Germline values: CDR1 SGHRS, CDR2 YFSETQ. Trimming shortened V by 0 bases and J by 5 bases, and 6 bases separated the two germline ends. The CDR3 is made up of 14 amino acids. CDR3 protein: CASSLEGNNSPLHF. As DNA, the CDR3 is TGCGCCAGCAGCTTGGAGGGGAATAATTCACCCCTCCACTTT.

This clone was seen once. The chain employs TRBV7-3 and TRBJ2-1, with a tentative D call TRBD2 (5 bases). The V and J ends lost 4 bases and 0 bases respectively, with 13 bases between them. The CDR3 loop spans 16 amino acids. Germline V gene data show CDR1 as SGHTA and CDR2 as FQGTGA. CDR3 amino acids: CASSSKVGISYNEQFF. For the CDR3, the DNA is TGTGCCAGCAGCTCGAAAGTCGGGATCTCCTACAATGAGCAGTTCTTC.

This chain's CDR3 is CASSLTGGYSPLHF. The CDR3 DNA reads as TGTGCCAGCAGCCTGACAGGGGGTTATTCACCCCTCCACTTT. The chain couples TRBV5-6 to TRBJ1-6, with 9 bases that match TRBD1. V shed 4 bases and J 8 bases; nucleotides not matched to a gene: 4. From germline, CDR1 is SGHDT and CDR2 YYEEEE. The CDR3 is 14 residues long.

The DNA of the CDR3 is TGTGCCTGGAGTGTACGATCGGCATTCCTGACCGGGGGGGCCGGAGAGACCCAGTACTTC. This encodes CAWSVRSAFLTGGAGETQYF. The chain has TRBV30 and TRBJ2-5, with TRBD2 matching over 8 bases. J lost 4 bases, V lost 0 bases, and 22 bases had no gene match. The CDR3 spans 20 residues. The germline V gene encodes CDR1 GTSNPN and CDR2 SVGIG (reference sequence).

V usage is TRBV15 and J usage is TRBJ2-7; the D gene is possibly TRBD1 (5 bases). Trimming shortened V by 0 bases and J by 2 bases, and 11 bases separated the two germline ends. CDR3 size: 15 residues. Germline assignment: CDR1 LNHNV and CDR2 YYDKDF (reference sequence). The CDR3 DNA follows: TGTGCCACCAGCAGAGATGCAGGGTCCACCTACGAGCAGTACTTC. This translates into CATSRDAGSTYEQYF.

This chain uses TRBV30 with TRBJ1-4; D is perhaps TRBD1 (6 bases). V lost 5 bases to trimming and J lost 5 bases, with 9 bases between them. The CDR3 runs to 12 residues. CDR1 and CDR2 (germline): GTSNPN, SVGIG (reference sequence). In nucleotides, the CDR3 is TGTGCCTGGCAGGGGAAGAATGAAAAACTGTTTTTT. Residues: CAWQGKNEKLFF.

The CDR3 region is CASSHSRRPLHNEQFF. CDR3 sequence (DNA): TGTGCCAGCAGCCATTCTAGACGCCCCCTCCACAATGAGCAGTTCTTC. V usage is TRBV3-1 (or the pseudogene TRBV3-2) and J usage is TRBJ2-1; D is ambiguous. The V gene lost 3 bases and the J gene lost 5 bases, with 17 bases spanning the gap. This CDR3 spans 16 amino acids. Looked up from germline, CDR1 is LGHDT and CDR2 is YNNKEL (reference sequence).

This clone appeared once. The V call is TRBV5-1, the J call TRBJ2-5, with 8 bases that match TRBD1. The germline V gene encodes CDR1 SGHRS and CDR2 YFSETQ. The CDR3 is 14 amino acids. V gave up 6 bases and J gave up 5 bases; unmatched junction bases: 9. The CDR3 reads CASNSQGAGETQYF. For the CDR3, the DNA is TGCGCCAGCAACTCGCAGGGGGCGGGGGAGACCCAGTACTTC.